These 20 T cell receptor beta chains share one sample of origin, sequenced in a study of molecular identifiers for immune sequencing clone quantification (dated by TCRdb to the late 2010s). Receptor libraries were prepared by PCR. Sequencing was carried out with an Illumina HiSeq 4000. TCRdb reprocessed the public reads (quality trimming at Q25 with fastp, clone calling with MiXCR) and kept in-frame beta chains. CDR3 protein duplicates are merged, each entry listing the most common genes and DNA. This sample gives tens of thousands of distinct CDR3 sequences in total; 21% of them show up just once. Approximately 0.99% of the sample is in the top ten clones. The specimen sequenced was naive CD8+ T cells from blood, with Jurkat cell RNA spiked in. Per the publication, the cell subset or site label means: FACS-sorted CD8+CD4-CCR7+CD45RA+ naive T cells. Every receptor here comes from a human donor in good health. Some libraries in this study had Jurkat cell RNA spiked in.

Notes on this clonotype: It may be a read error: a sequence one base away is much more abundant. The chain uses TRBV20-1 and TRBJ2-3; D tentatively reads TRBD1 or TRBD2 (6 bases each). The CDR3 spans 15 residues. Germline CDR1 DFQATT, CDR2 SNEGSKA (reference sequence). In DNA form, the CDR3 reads TGCGGTGCTAGAGTTGGCGGAGGGGGGCCAGATACGCAGTATTTT. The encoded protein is CGARVGGGGPDTQYF.

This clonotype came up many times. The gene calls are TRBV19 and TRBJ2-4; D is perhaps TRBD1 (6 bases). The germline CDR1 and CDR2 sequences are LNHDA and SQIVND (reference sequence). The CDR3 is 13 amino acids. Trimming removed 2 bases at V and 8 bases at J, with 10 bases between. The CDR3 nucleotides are TGTGCCAGTAGTATATTGGACAGCTACATTCAGTACTTC. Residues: CASSILDSYIQYF.

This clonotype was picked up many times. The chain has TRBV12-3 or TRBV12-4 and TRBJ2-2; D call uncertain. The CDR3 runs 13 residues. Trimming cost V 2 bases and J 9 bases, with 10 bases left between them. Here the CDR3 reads CASSLNPARELFF. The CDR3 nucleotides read TGTGCCAGCAGTTTAAACCCCGCCCGGGAGCTGTTTTTT.

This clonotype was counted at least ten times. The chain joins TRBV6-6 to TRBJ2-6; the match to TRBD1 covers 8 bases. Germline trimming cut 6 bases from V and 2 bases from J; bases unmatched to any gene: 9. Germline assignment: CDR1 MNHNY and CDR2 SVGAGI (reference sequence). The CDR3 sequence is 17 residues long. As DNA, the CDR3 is TGTGCCAGCAGGCCCTTATCGACAGGGGCTGGGGCCAACGTCCTGACTTTC. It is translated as CASRPLSTGAGANVLTF.

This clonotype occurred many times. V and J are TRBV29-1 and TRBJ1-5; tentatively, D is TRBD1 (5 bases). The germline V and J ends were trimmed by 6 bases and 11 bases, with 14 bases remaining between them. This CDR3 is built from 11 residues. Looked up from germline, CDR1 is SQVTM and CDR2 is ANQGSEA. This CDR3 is CSVEDGAAQHF. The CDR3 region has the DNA TGCAGCGTAGAGGACGGGGCGGCCCAGCATTTT.

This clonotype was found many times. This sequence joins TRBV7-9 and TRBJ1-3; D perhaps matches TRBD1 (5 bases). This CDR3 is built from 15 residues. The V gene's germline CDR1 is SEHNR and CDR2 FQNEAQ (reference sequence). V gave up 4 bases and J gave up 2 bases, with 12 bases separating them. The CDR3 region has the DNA TGTGCCAGCAGCTCGGGCCCGACAGCTGGAAACACCATATATTTT. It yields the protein CASSSGPTAGNTIYF.

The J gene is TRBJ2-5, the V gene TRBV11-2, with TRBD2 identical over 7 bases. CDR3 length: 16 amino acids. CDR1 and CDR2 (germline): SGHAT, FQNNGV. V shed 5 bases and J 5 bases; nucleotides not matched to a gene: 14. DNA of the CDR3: TGTGCCAGCAGCCCTACGCGACTAGCTGAGGGGGAGACCCAGTACTTC. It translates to CASSPTRLAEGETQYF.

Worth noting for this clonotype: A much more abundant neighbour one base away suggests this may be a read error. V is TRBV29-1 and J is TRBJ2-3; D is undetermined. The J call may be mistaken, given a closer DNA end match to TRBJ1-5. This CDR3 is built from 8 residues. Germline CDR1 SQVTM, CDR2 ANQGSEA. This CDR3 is CSGDTQHF. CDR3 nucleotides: TGCAGCGGAGATACGCAGCATTTT.

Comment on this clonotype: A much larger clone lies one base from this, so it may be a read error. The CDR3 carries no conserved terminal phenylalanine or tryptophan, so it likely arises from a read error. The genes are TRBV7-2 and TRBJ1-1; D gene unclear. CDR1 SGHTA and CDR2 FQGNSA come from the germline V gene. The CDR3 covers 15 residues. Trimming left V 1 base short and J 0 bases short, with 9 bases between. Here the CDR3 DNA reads TGTGCCAGCAGCTTAGGCCGTCTTATGAACACTGAAGCTTTCCTT. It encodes CASSLGRLMNTEAFL.

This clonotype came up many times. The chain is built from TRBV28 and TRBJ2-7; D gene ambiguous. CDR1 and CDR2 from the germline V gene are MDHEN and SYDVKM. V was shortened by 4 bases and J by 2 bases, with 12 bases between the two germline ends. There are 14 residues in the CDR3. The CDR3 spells CASSSRLSAYEQYF. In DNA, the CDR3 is TGTGCCAGCAGTTCCCGACTCAGTGCCTACGAGCAGTACTTC.

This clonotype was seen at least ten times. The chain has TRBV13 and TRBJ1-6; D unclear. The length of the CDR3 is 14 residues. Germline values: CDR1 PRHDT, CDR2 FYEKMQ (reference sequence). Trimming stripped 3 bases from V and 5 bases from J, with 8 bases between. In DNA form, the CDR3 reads TGTGCCAGCAGCTTTGGACGGAATAATTCACCCCTCCACTTT. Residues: CASSFGRNNSPLHF. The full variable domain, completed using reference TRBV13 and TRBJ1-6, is AAGVIQSPRHLIKEKRETATLKCYPIPRHDTVYWYQQGPGQDPQFLISFYEKMQSDKGSIPDRFSAQQFSDYHSELNMSSLELGDSALYFCASSFGRNNSPLHFGNGTRLTVT.

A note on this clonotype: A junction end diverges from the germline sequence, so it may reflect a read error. The CDR3 here is CASNSLAGEPYERYF. CDR3 bases: TGTGCCAGCAACTCACTAGCGGGAGAGCCCTACGAGCGGTACTTC. This chain connects TRBV6-2 or TRBV6-3 to TRBJ2-7; 11 bases are shared with TRBD2. The germline V gene has CDR1 MNHEY and CDR2 SVGEGT. The CDR3 sequence is 15 residues long.

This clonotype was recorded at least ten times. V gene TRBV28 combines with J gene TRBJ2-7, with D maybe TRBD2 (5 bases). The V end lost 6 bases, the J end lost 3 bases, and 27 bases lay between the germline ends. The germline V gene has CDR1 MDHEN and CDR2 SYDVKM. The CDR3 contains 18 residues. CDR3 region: CASSPAPGQAGENYEQYF. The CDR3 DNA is TGTGCCAGCAGCCCCGCGCCCGGGCAGGCCGGGGAAAACTACGAGCAGTACTTC. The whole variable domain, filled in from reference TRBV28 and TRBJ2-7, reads DVKVTQSSRYLVKRTGEKVFLECVQDMDHENMFWYRQDPGLGLRLIYFSYDVKMKEKGDIPEGYSVSREKKERFSLILESASTNQTSMYLCASSPAPGQAGENYEQYFGPGTRLTVT.

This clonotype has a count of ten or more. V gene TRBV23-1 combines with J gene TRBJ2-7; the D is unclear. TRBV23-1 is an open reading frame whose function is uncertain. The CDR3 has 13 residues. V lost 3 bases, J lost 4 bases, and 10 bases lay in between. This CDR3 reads CASSQPPTYEQYF. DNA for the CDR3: TGCGCCAGCAGTCAGCCACCCACGTACGAGCAGTACTTC.

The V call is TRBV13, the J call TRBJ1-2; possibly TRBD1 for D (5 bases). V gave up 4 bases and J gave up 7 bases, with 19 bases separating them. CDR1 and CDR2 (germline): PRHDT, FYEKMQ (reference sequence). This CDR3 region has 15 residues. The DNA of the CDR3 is TGTGCCAGCAGCTCGCTTAGGGTGGGGGTTTTTGGCTACACCTTC. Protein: CASSSLRVGVFGYTF.

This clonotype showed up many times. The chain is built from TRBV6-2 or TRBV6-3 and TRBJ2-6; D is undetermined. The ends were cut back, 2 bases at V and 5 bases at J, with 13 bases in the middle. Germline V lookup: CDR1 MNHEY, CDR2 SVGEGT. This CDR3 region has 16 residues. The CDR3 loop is CASSYPNTVWANVLTF. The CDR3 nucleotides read TGTGCCAGCAGTTACCCCAACACGGTGTGGGCCAACGTCCTGACTTTC.

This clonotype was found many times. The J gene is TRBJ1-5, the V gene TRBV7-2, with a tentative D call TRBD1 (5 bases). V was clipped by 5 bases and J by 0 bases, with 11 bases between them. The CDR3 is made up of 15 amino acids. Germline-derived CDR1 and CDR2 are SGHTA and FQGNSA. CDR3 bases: TGTGCCAGCAGCCCACAGGATTATAGCAATCAGCCCCAGCATTTT. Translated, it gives CASSPQDYSNQPQHF.

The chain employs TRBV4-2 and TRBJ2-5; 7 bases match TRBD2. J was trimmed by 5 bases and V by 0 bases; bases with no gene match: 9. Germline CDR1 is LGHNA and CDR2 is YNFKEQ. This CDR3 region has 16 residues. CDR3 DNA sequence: TGTGCCAGCAGCCAAGATAGTGTTACTAGCGTGGAGACCCAGTACTTC. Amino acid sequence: CASSQDSVTSVETQYF.

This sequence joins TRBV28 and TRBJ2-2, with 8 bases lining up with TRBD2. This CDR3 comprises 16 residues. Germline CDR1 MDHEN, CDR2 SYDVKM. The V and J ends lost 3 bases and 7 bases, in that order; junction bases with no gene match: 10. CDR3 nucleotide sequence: TGTGCCAGCAGTTTTACCGGGAGGGCCCTGGGCGGGGAGCTGTTTTTT. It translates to CASSFTGRALGGELFF.

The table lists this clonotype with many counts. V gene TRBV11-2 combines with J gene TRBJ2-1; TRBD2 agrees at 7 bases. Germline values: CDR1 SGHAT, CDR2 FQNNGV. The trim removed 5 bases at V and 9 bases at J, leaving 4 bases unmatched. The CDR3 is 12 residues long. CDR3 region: CASSRDYLEQFF. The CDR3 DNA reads TGTGCCAGCAGCCGGGACTACCTTGAGCAGTTCTTC.